Listed below are T cell receptor beta chains from one sample, sequenced in a study of blood T cell repertoires in COVID-19. Profiling relied on immunoSEQ multiplex PCR, and the TCRdb table lists in-frame clones only, not all of them. The profile shows 190,000 or so clones, about three quarters of them singletons. Input material: peripheral blood. Source of these receptors: an elderly woman with active or convalescent COVID-19. CDR3s include the opening cysteine and the closing phenylalanine or tryptophan. The D gene is left open where the match is weak. Size tells how often a clone was seen (once, few, many) or the class of an expanded clone, and some rows leave it out.

clone_size j_call d_call v_call cdr3_nt cdr3_aa
once TRBJ1-2 TRBD1 TRBV2 TGTGCCAGCAGTATCGGACAGGGGGTTGGGGGCTACACCTTC CASSIGQGVGGYTF
NA TRBJ1-6 TRBD1 TRBV2 TGTGCCAGACGCACAGATCAGGGACAGGTCAATTCACCCCTCCACTTT CARRTDQGQVNSPLHF
NA TRBJ1-4 NA TRBV4-1 TGCGCCAGCAGCCCGAGGGTGTGGCAGACTAATGAAAAACTGTTTTTT CASSPRVWQTNEKLFF
NA TRBJ1-4 TRBD1 TRBV5-6 TGTGCCAGCAGCTTGGGGGACAGGGGCGCTAATGAAAAACTGTTTTTT CASSLGDRGANEKLFF
NA TRBJ1-1 TRBD1 TRBV5-4 TGTGCCAGCACACTTTCTAGGACAGGGGACACTGAAGCTTTCTTT CASTLSRTGDTEAFF
NA TRBJ2-1 TRBD2 TRBV27 TGTGCCAGCATGAACCCTCTCTGGGGTGGGCTAGCGGGGGGGCCCTACAATGAGCAGTTCTTC CASMNPLWGGLAGGPYNEQFF
NA TRBJ2-2 TRBD2 TRBV6-5 TGTGCCAGCAGTCGCGGGGGGGCCGGCACCGGGGAGCTGTTTTTT CASSRGGAGTGELFF
NA TRBJ2-6 TRBD1 TRBV7-9 TGTGCCAGCAGCCCCGCTGGACAGGGGACAGGGGCCAACGTCCTGACTTTC CASSPAGQGTGANVLTF
once TRBJ2-6 TRBD1 TRBV6-4 TGTGCCAGCAGAACCCCCAGTGGGGACAGGTACTCTGGGGCCAACGTCCTGACTTTC CASRTPSGDRYSGANVLTF
NA TRBJ1-3 TRBD1 TRBV6-5 TGTGCCAGCAGTTCTGGACAGGCGAACACCATATATTTT CASSSGQANTIYF
NA TRBJ1-1 NA TRBV5-1 TGCGCCAGCAGCATGGACGGGTCCGCCACTGAAGCTTTCTTT CASSMDGSATEAFF
NA TRBJ2-7 NA TRBV15 TGTGCCACCAGCCTAATAGCGTCTGGGGAGCAGTACTTC CATSLIASGEQYF
NA TRBJ2-2 NA TRBV2 TGTGCCAGCAGTCGGGAGAACACCGGGGAGCTGTTTTTT CASSRENTGELFF
NA TRBJ2-3 TRBD2 TRBV13 TGTGCCAGCACCCAGATGACTAGCTCGTTCCCAGATACGCAGTATTTT CASTQMTSSFPDTQYF
NA TRBJ1-4 NA TRBV4-1 TGCGCCAGCAGCCAAGGACAGCAGGAAAAACTGTTTTTT CASSQGQQEKLFF
once TRBJ2-7 TRBD1 TRBV7-8 TGTGCCAGCAGCTCCTCGGGGGCGGGACAGGGCGGATCGCAGTACTTC CASSSSGAGQGGSQYF
few TRBJ2-1 TRBD2 TRBV5-1 TGCGCCAGCAGATTGACTAGCTCGTACAATGAGCAGTTCTTC CASRLTSSYNEQFF
NA TRBJ1-5 NA TRBV5-1 TGCGCCAGCAGCCCCCGGGGGGGCAATCAGCCCCAGCATTTT CASSPRGGNQPQHF
NA TRBJ1-2 TRBD1 TRBV30 TGTGCCTGGACCATATGGGACAGGGAATACTATGGCTACACCTTC CAWTIWDREYYGYTF
NA TRBJ2-2 TRBD1 TRBV28 TGTGCCAGCAGGGACAGGGGGGACAACACCGGGGAGCTGTTTTTT CASRDRGDNTGELFF
NA TRBJ2-3 NA TRBV28 TGTGCCAGCATTGGGGGGGGGCAAAATACGCAGTATTTT CASIGGGQNTQYF
NA TRBJ1-1 NA TRBV7-9 TGTGCCAGCACACCCGAGCCGAACACTGAAGCTTTCTTT CASTPEPNTEAFF
NA TRBJ1-2 TRBD1 TRBV4-1 TGCGCCAGCAGCCAAGAGTCCAGGGGGCTAACGTATGGCTACACCTTC CASSQESRGLTYGYTF
NA TRBJ1-5 TRBD1 TRBV6-1 TGTGCCAGCAGTGAATATGGGACAGGACATCAGCCCCAGCATTTT CASSEYGTGHQPQHF
NA TRBJ1-1 NA TRBV5-8 TGTGCCAGCAGCCCATTAACCCGGGAAGGGACTGAAGCTTTCTTT CASSPLTREGTEAFF
NA TRBJ2-2 NA TRBV18 TGTGCCAGCTCAGAACCAGGGGTCCCCGGGGAGCTGTTTTTT CASSEPGVPGELFF
NA TRBJ1-6 TRBD1 TRBV7-9 TGTGCCAGCAGCTTAATGGGGACAGGGAGTGGTTCACCCCTCCACTTT CASSLMGTGSGSPLHF
NA TRBJ2-7 TRBD1 TRBV4-1 TGCGCCAGCAGCCAGGACAGGTTGCCCTACGAGCAGTACTTC CASSQDRLPYEQYF
NA TRBJ2-3 TRBD1 TRBV5-4 TGTGCCAGCAGCGCACAGGGGCTATCTAGCACAGATACGCAGTATTTT CASSAQGLSSTDTQYF
NA TRBJ1-3 NA TRBV18 TGTGCCAGCTCACCATTGCAGGGAAACACCATATATTTT CASSPLQGNTIYF
NA TRBJ2-3 NA TRBV7-5 NA CARSLVGQGAADTQYF
few TRBJ1-2 NA TRBV14 TGTGCCAGCAGCCAAGATCGCCAGGGGAAAGGCTACACCTTC CASSQDRQGKGYTF
NA TRBJ1-1 NA TRBV5-1 TGCGCCAGCAGTAGGGCCTCAGGGTGGGACACTGAAGCTTTCTTT CASSRASGWDTEAFF
NA TRBJ2-7 TRBD1 TRBV18 TGTGCCAGCTGCGAATTGACAGGGCCCTACGAGCAGTACTTC CASCELTGPYEQYF
few TRBJ2-7 TRBD2 TRBV28 TGTGCCAGCAGTTCGATGACTAGCGCCTACGAGCAGTACTTC CASSSMTSAYEQYF
NA TRBJ2-7 TRBD1 TRBV7-6 TGTGCCAGCAGCTCCGGCCAGGGGGCAAGCGAGCAGTACTTC CASSSGQGASEQYF
once TRBJ1-3 NA TRBV24-1 TGTGCCACCAGTGACCCAGGGAAGGCTGGAAACACCATATATTTT CATSDPGKAGNTIYF
NA TRBJ1-2 NA TRBV5-5 TGTGCCAGCAGCTTGCGGGGTTATTATGGCTACACCTTC CASSLRGYYGYTF
NA TRBJ2-3 NA TRBV5-4 TGTGCCAGCAGCAAAGGGACAGGCGCCGAGGGAGGGACCGGGGTGGCGCAGTATTTT CASSKGTGAEGGTGVAQYF
NA TRBJ2-1 NA TRBV7-9 TGTGCCAGCAGCCGAACTGGGGGAGGGCAGTTCTTC CASSRTGGGQFF
NA TRBJ1-3 TRBD1 TRBV2 TGTGCCAGCAGTGACCCGGGACAGGGGGCTGGAAACACCATATATTTT CASSDPGQGAGNTIYF
NA TRBJ2-7 TRBD2 TRBV28 TGTGCCAGCCGCGGGGGGACTAGCCCCTACGAGCAGTACTTC CASRGGTSPYEQYF
NA TRBJ1-1 NA TRBV10-1 TGCGCCAGCTCCTTGGGGGCTGACACTGAAGCTTTCTTT CASSLGADTEAFF
NA TRBJ2-6 TRBD1 TRBV11-2 TGTGCCAGCAGCTTAGATCCGGGACAGGGCAATTATGGGGCCAACGTCCTGACTTTC CASSLDPGQGNYGANVLTF
NA TRBJ1-1 TRBD1 TRBV2 TGTGCCAGCAGTCGCACAGGGGCCCAGAACACTGAAGCTTTCTTT CASSRTGAQNTEAFF
NA TRBJ1-3 TRBD1 TRBV5-1 TGCGCCAGCAACGACGGGACAGGGGGTGGAAACACCATATATTTT CASNDGTGGGNTIYF
NA TRBJ1-1 TRBD1 TRBV19 TGTGCCAGTCGTGAATTAGACAGGGCCAATGAAGCTTTCTTT CASRELDRANEAFF
NA TRBJ2-1 NA TRBV2 TGTGCCAGCGGCGGGGGCCTAGGCAATGAGCAGTTCTTC CASGGGLGNEQFF
NA TRBJ2-3 TRBD1 TRBV9 TGTGCCAGCAGCGTAGGGTCGACAGGGAGCACAGATACGCAGTATTTT CASSVGSTGSTDTQYF